This TCR beta chain derives from a study of shared clonotypes between healthy human individuals. This CDR3 region has 13 residues. Germline trimming cut 5 bases from V and 7 bases from J; bases unmatched to any gene: 1. Germline values: CDR1 SGHTA, CDR2 FQGTGA. The protocol was immunoSEQ multiplex PCR, while the TCRdb copy is restricted to in-frame clones and leaves out a portion. The data hold fewer than 2.5 million clones, with more than 85% observed a single time. Sequencing was done on a sample of naive CD4+ T cells from PBMCs. The subset was: CD45RA+ positively selected. The source is a man aged 18 to 29 in good health. Some clones in this sample may be carry-over from other donors' samples. The chain has TRBV7-3 and TRBJ2-2; 10 bases agree with TRBD1. CDR3 residues: CASSGTGVGELFF. As DNA, the CDR3 is TGTGCCAGCAGCGGGACAGGGGTCGGGGAGCTGTTTTTT.